These 15 T cell receptor beta chains share one sample of origin, sequenced in a study of blood T cell repertoires in COVID-19. Libraries were prepared by immunoSEQ multiplex PCR; TCRdb keeps only in-frame clonotypes and omits some of them. There are around 100,000 clones in the sample; 80% to 90% occur only once, and approximately 1.5% lies in the top ten. Sequenced input: peripheral blood. Receptors were obtained from a middle-aged man with acute or convalescent COVID-19.

The chain combines TRBV5-1 with TRBJ1-1; 8 bases fit TRBD1. The CDR3 consists of 16 residues. The V segment lost 4 bases and the J segment 6 bases; nucleotides outside the gene matches: 14. Germline CDR1 SGHRS, CDR2 YFSETQ. The CDR3 DNA reads as TGCGCCAGCAGCGAAAACTTACAGGGGGGCCCGCCTGAAGCTTTCTTT. Residues: CASSENLQGGPPEAFF.

The chain recombines TRBV7-3 with TRBJ2-7; TRBD2 aligns across 9 bases. Germline V gene lookup returns CDR1 SGHTA and CDR2 FQGTGA. There are 15 residues in the CDR3. V lost 5 bases to trimming and J lost 6 bases; unmatched junction nucleotides: 11. The CDR3 nucleotides read TGTGCCAGCAGCCCCTACCAGCGGGGGGAGGGCGAGCAGTACTTC. It codes for CASSPYQRGEGEQYF.

This chain uses TRBV7-9 with TRBJ2-7; a possible D gene is TRBD1 (6 bases). V gave up 0 bases and J gave up 6 bases, with 12 bases separating them. There are 14 residues in the CDR3. The germline V gene has CDR1 SEHNR and CDR2 FQNEAQ (reference sequence). CDR3 residues: CASSLAGGPFEQYF. DNA for the CDR3: TGTGCCAGCAGCTTAGCAGGGGGACCATTCGAGCAGTACTTC. The entire variable domain, with the rest obtained from reference TRBV7-9 and TRBJ2-7, is as follows: DTGVSQNPRHKITKRGQNVTFRCDPISEHNRLYWYRQTLGQGPEFLTYFQNEAQLEKSRLLSDRFSAERPKGSFSTLEIQRTEQGDSAMYLCASSLAGGPFEQYFGPGTRLTVT.

In its sample, this clone was seen once. CDR3 loop: CAISGASSYNSPLHF. The CDR3 bases are TGTGCCATCAGTGGGGCAAGCTCCTATAATTCACCCCTCCACTTT. The J gene is TRBJ1-6, the V gene TRBV10-3, with D uncertain. The V gene's germline CDR1 is ENHRY and CDR2 SYGVKD. V was shortened by 4 bases and J by 0 bases, with 7 bases between the two germline ends. CDR3 length: 15 residues.

The chain couples TRBV27 to TRBJ1-6; TRBD1 might be the D (5 bases). Per the germline V gene, CDR1 is MNHEY and CDR2 is SMNVEV (reference sequence). The CDR3 has 13 amino acids. V lost 5 bases to trimming and J lost 8 bases, with 10 bases between them. The CDR3 bases are TGTGCCAGCAGTCGGTGGGGGGATTCACCCCTCCACTTT. Protein sequence: CASSRWGDSPLHF.

The gene calls are TRBV19 and TRBJ1-2; the match to TRBD1 covers 9 bases. The V and J ends lost 5 bases and 5 bases, in that order; junction bases with no gene match: 6. The CDR3 runs 14 residues. The germline V gene has CDR1 LNHDA and CDR2 SQIVND (reference sequence). The CDR3 spells CASSPGTGRYGYTF. In DNA, the CDR3 is TGTGCCAGTAGTCCCGGGACAGGGCGGTATGGCTACACCTTC.

The V call is TRBV2, the J call TRBJ2-1; D gene uncertain. Between the trimmed V and J ends, which lost 3 bases and 6 bases, there was a span of 6 bases. Germline loops: CDR1 SNHLY, CDR2 FYNNEI. The CDR3 has 12 residues. CDR3 coding DNA: TGTGCCAGCAGTGAGTCGTTCAATGAGCAGTTCTTC. Its protein product is CASSESFNEQFF.

The chain uses TRBV5-6 and TRBJ2-7, with 11 bases matching TRBD2. V gave up 4 bases and J gave up 3 bases; unmatched junction bases: 6. CDR3 length: 15 residues. Per the germline V gene, CDR1 is SGHDT and CDR2 is YYEEEE. CDR3 amino acids: CASSPIAGGRYEQYF. The DNA for the CDR3 is TGTGCCAGCAGCCCAATAGCGGGGGGGCGCTACGAGCAGTACTTC.

V usage is TRBV18 and J usage is TRBJ2-2, with 12 bases that match TRBD2. The V and J ends lost 3 bases and 2 bases, in that order; junction bases with no gene match: 1. Germline V CDR1 and CDR2: KGHSH, LQKENI. The CDR3 covers 16 residues. The CDR3 spells CASSPTSGGNTGELFF. CDR3 sequence (DNA): TGTGCCAGCTCACCGACTAGCGGGGGTAACACCGGGGAGCTGTTTTTT. The whole variable domain, filled in from reference TRBV18 and TRBJ2-2, reads NAGVMQNPRHLVRRRGQEARLRCSPMKGHSHVYWYRQLPEEGLKFMVYLQKENIIDESGMPKERFSAEFPKEGPSILRIQQVVRGDSAAYFCASSPTSGGNTGELFFGEGSRLTVL.

The sample holds a few counts of this clone. The V gene is TRBV9, the J gene TRBJ2-2; 7 bases fit TRBD1. This CDR3 has 14 amino acids. V lost 0 bases to trimming and J lost 7 bases; unmatched junction nucleotides: 3. Germline CDR1 SGDLS, CDR2 YYNGEE. CDR3 nucleotides: TGTGCCAGCAGCGTAGAGGGGGCGGGCGGGGAGCTGTTTTTT. Amino acids: CASSVEGAGGELFF.

The J gene is TRBJ1-5, the V gene TRBV2; the match to TRBD1 covers 7 bases. V lost 4 bases, J lost 6 bases, and 12 bases stayed unmatched. CDR3 length equals 16 residues. Germline assignment: CDR1 SNHLY and CDR2 FYNNEI. The CDR3 spells CASSGARGSGVQPQHF. The CDR3 nucleotides are TGTGCCAGCAGTGGCGCCAGGGGGTCAGGGGTTCAGCCCCAGCATTTT.

This rearrangement joins TRBV6-6 to TRBJ2-5, with 7 bases matching TRBD1. CDR1 is MNHNY and CDR2 is SVGAGI in the germline V gene (reference sequence). With 5 bases clipped from V and 4 bases from J, the junction kept 4 bases outside the gene matches. This CDR3 is built from 13 residues. The CDR3 spells CASSTYRGETQYF. The CDR3 DNA sequence: TGTGCCAGCAGTACTTACAGGGGAGAGACCCAGTACTTC.

CDR3: CASSLSGPSGSSDTQYF. CDR3 DNA sequence: TGTGCCAGCAGTTTGTCCGGTCCTAGCGGGAGCTCAGATACGCAGTATTTT. The gene calls are TRBV28 and TRBJ2-3; 10 nucleotides line up with TRBD2. V lost 3 bases and J lost 4; bases outside the gene matches: 10. The CDR3 is made up of 17 amino acids. CDR1 and CDR2 (germline): MDHEN, SYDVKM.

The chain uses TRBV27 and TRBJ2-1; TRBD1 aligns across 8 bases. Trimming took 4 bases from V and 8 from J; bases not matched to a gene: 7. The CDR3 is made up of 14 amino acids. Germline CDR1 and CDR2: MNHEY and SMNVEV (reference sequence). The DNA for the CDR3 is TGTGCCAGCAGTTGGCTAGACAGGGGAGATGAGCAGTTCTTC. Translated: CASSWLDRGDEQFF.

The chain employs TRBV18 and TRBJ2-1; 11 bases are shared with TRBD2. Germline CDR1 reads KGHSH; CDR2 reads LQKENI. The CDR3 is made up of 15 amino acids. J gave up 7 bases and V 3 bases, and 5 bases lay outside the gene matches. The CDR3 sequence is CASSPRTSGFNEQFF. In DNA form, the CDR3 reads TGTGCCAGCTCACCTAGGACTAGCGGGTTTAATGAGCAGTTCTTC.